These 25 T cell receptor beta chains share one sample of origin, sequenced in a study of human CD8 memory T cell subsets. Scientists made TCR beta libraries using UMI-labeled 5' RACE. TCRdb reprocessed the 5' RACE reads and keeps a single row for each CDR3 protein, giving no DNA. Its clone listing holds thousands of distinct CDR3 sequences. It was CCR7+ PD-1+ TIGIT+ early memory CD8+ T cells with exhausted-like traits that constituted TPEX cells. Sequencing was performed on CD8+ T cells from PBMCs. The receptors stem from a human donor in good health.

The chain joins TRBV27 to TRBJ2-1. CDR1 and CDR2 from the germline V gene are MNHEY and SMNVEV (reference sequence). There are 14 residues in the CDR3. The CDR3 reads CASSLTSSYNEQFF.

The chain carries TRBV5-1 and TRBJ2-5; TCRdb designates TRBD1, a call that cannot be tested without DNA. The CDR3 covers 14 residues. Germline loops: CDR1 SGHRS, CDR2 YFSETQ. The CDR3 loop reads CASSRRQGQETQYF. The full variable domain, with the rest looked up from reference TRBV5-1 and TRBJ2-5, is KAGVTQTPRYLIKTRGQQVTLSCSPISGHRSVSWYQQTPGQGLQFLFEYFSETQRNKGNFPGRFSGRQFSNSRSEMNVSTLELGDSALYLCASSRRQGQETQYFGPGTRLLVL.

The gene calls are TRBV15 and TRBJ2-7; TCRdb picks TRBD1, but there is no DNA to check that call. This CDR3 contains 14 residues. Germline CDR1 is LNHNV and CDR2 is YYDKDF (reference sequence). This chain's CDR3 is CATSKGTGDNEQYF. Full variable domain (missing parts from reference TRBV15 and TRBJ2-7): DAMVIQNPRYQVTQFGKPVTLSCSQTLNHNVMYWYQQKSSQAPKLLFHYYDKDFNNEADTPDNFQSRRPNTSFCFLDIRSPGLGDTAMYLCATSKGTGDNEQYFGPGTRLTVT.

The rearrangement joins TRBV4-1 to TRBJ2-2; with no DNA, the TCRdb D assignment of TRBD1 cannot be verified. Germline loops: CDR1 MGHRA, CDR2 YSYEKL. The CDR3 has 18 residues. CDR3 sequence reads: CASSQVSQGQGNTGELFF.

The chain is built from TRBV29-1 and TRBJ2-7. CDR1 is SQVTM, CDR2 ANQGSEA, per germline. This CDR3 contains 14 residues. The CDR3 sequence: CSVEGQESSYEQYF.

This rearrangement joins TRBV4-1 to TRBJ2-5; TCRdb designates TRBD2, a call that cannot be tested without DNA. This CDR3 comprises 17 residues. Germline CDR1 is MGHRA and CDR2 is YSYEKL. CDR3 in amino acids: CASSQEFSGGARETQYF.

This chain connects TRBV5-1 to TRBJ1-2. This CDR3 is 11 amino acids long. Per the germline V gene, CDR1 is SGHRS and CDR2 is YFSETQ. The CDR3 sequence is CASSWGYGYTF.

V usage is TRBV6-2 or TRBV6-3 and J usage is TRBJ2-7; TCRdb gives TRBD1 as the D gene, but with no DNA this cannot be confirmed. CDR1 is MNHEY, CDR2 SVGEGT, per germline. The CDR3 is 14 amino acids. CDR3 sequence: CASSPDRGRHEQYF.

This chain links TRBV7-9 with TRBJ1-1. This CDR3 has 12 amino acids. Germline CDR1 and CDR2: SEHNR and FQNEAQ (reference sequence). CDR3 sequence: CASSARAIEAFF. The full variable domain, in which reference TRBV7-9 and TRBJ1-1 provide the parts outside the CDR3, is DTGVSQNPRHKITKRGQNVTFRCDPISEHNRLYWYRQTLGQGPEFLTYFQNEAQLEKSRLLSDRFSAERPKGSFSTLEIQRTEQGDSAMYLCASSARAIEAFFGQGTRLTVV.

This chain joins TRBV19 and TRBJ1-1. Germline V lookup: CDR1 LNHDA, CDR2 SQIVND (reference sequence). CDR3 length: 14 amino acids. The CDR3 protein is CASSIKVGSAEAFF. The entire variable domain, with the rest obtained from reference TRBV19 and TRBJ1-1, is as follows: DGGITQSPKYLFRKEGQNVTLSCEQNLNHDAMYWYRQDPGQGLRLIYYSQIVNDFQKGDIAEGYSVSREKKESFPLTVTSAQKNPTAFYLCASSIKVGSAEAFFGQGTRLTVV.

The chain couples TRBV28 to TRBJ1-5. The CDR3 is 15 residues long. Germline V gene lookup returns CDR1 MDHEN and CDR2 SYDVKM. The CDR3 protein is CASSFGDSGNQPQHF.

This chain links TRBV30 with TRBJ2-3; TCRdb selects TRBD1, and the lack of DNA leaves this call unchecked. Germline loops: CDR1 GTSNPN, CDR2 SVGIG (reference sequence). The CDR3 consists of 15 residues. CDR3 region: CAWDSTGGSTDTQYF.

The chain joins TRBV15 to TRBJ2-7; TCRdb lists TRBD2, though no DNA is available to test this call. The germline CDR1 and CDR2 sequences are LNHNV and YYDKDF (reference sequence). The CDR3 runs to 14 residues. CDR3 loop: CATSPTSGSYEQYF.

CDR3: CASSFGAGAVQYF. The V and J genes are TRBV7-7 and TRBJ2-7; TCRdb's D call of TRBD1 is untestable without DNA. This CDR3 spans 13 amino acids. The V gene's germline CDR1 is SSHAT and CDR2 FNYEAQ (reference sequence).

Considering frequency, this clonotype is medium-sized. The V call is TRBV20-1, the J call TRBJ2-7; without DNA, the TCRdb call of TRBD1 cannot be checked. Looked up from germline, CDR1 is DFQATT and CDR2 is SNEGSKA (reference sequence). This CDR3 contains 14 residues. The CDR3 is CSASPGYSSYEQYF.

The chain combines TRBV7-9 with TRBJ1-1; TCRdb calls TRBD1, which cannot be checked without DNA. The germline gives CDR1 SEHNR, CDR2 FQNEAQ (reference sequence). The CDR3 length is 15 residues. This CDR3 reads CASTDDSTQNTEAFF.

By frequency, this clonotype registers medium-sized. The rearrangement uses TRBV28 and TRBJ2-7; there is no DNA to check the TCRdb D call of TRBD2. This CDR3 has 16 residues. Per the germline V gene, CDR1 is MDHEN and CDR2 is SYDVKM. The chain's CDR3 is CASKGVGSGGAGEQYF.

The rearrangement links TRBV4-3 to TRBJ2-7; as DNA is missing, the TRBD2 call by TCRdb cannot be tested. Germline V gene lookup returns CDR1 LGHNA and CDR2 YSLEER. CDR3 size: 15 residues. CDR3 loop: CASSQGRAFSYEQYF.

The rearrangement links TRBV20-1 to TRBJ2-4; TCRdb designates TRBD1, a call that cannot be tested without DNA. This CDR3 contains 13 residues. The V gene's germline CDR1 is DFQATT and CDR2 SNEGSKA (reference sequence). CDR3 residues: CSARGTGENIQYF.

This chain connects TRBV28 to TRBJ1-2; TCRdb calls TRBD1, which cannot be checked without DNA. The CDR3 totals 14 residues. Germline V CDR1 and CDR2: MDHEN, SYDVKM. The CDR3: CASTIQGYNYGYTF.

The rearrangement uses TRBV7-3 and TRBJ1-6; TCRdb proposes TRBD1, but this gene call is untestable without DNA. Germline V CDR1 and CDR2: SGHTA, FQGTGA. The CDR3 runs to 14 residues. The CDR3 spells CASSPGGGNSPLHF.

In terms of frequency, this clonotype is large. The chain is built from TRBV6-6 and TRBJ1-5; TCRdb designates TRBD1, a call that cannot be tested without DNA. Germline CDR1 reads MNHNY; CDR2 reads SVGAGI (reference sequence). CDR3 length: 14 amino acids. This CDR3 is CASSPRQGVQPQHF.

The genes are TRBV28 and TRBJ2-1; TCRdb outputs TRBD1, but without DNA this stays unchecked. The CDR3 length is 15 residues. The V gene's germline CDR1 is MDHEN and CDR2 SYDVKM. CDR3: CASSKRRGAYNEQFF.

This chain links TRBV4-3 with TRBJ1-5. Per germline, CDR1 LGHNA and CDR2 YSLEER. The CDR3 extends over 15 amino acids. CDR3 sequence reads: CASSQVTGEAQPQHF.

This clonotype registers medium-sized by frequency. V and J are TRBV20-1 and TRBJ2-3; the TCRdb D gene call, TRBD2, has no DNA to confirm it. There are 14 residues in the CDR3. Germline V CDR1 and CDR2: DFQATT, SNEGSKA (reference sequence). CDR3 loop: CSAREVGRGDTQYF.